This passage covers 17 T cell receptor beta chains from one sample sequenced in a study of blood T cell repertoires in COVID-19 (dated by TCRdb to the early 2020s). The method was the immunoSEQ multiplex PCR assay. What TCRdb holds here is the immuneACCESS table cut down to in-frame rearrangements. Part of the clones is not present; checked against another copy, under half of the missing clones reflect an unresolved V gene, and the others are unexplained. The sample profile shows around 200,000 clones; nearly 90% of them were found once. The ten largest clones add up to 9.5% to 15% of the sample. Specimen: peripheral blood. These receptors all come from a woman younger than 30 who had recovered from COVID-19.

V and J are TRBV6-6 and TRBJ1-4; maybe TRBD1 (6 bases). Trimming left V 5 bases short and J 3 bases short, with 10 bases between. The CDR3 sequence is 14 residues long. Germline-derived CDR1 and CDR2 are MNHNY and SVGAGI (reference sequence). The CDR3 protein is CASSHRVPNEKLFF. As DNA, the CDR3 is TGTGCCAGCAGTCACAGGGTCCCTAATGAAAAACTGTTTTTT.

This chain uses TRBV4-1 with TRBJ2-7; weak D call: TRBD2 (6 bases). Germline lookup yields CDR1 MGHRA and CDR2 YSYEKL. The CDR3 is 16 residues long. Trimming took 4 bases from V and 4 from J, leaving 20 bases between them. This chain's CDR3 is CASSRFGASDQYEQYF. The CDR3 DNA is TGCGCCAGCAGCCGGTTCGGGGCTAGCGACCAATACGAGCAGTACTTC.

The genes are TRBV7-3 and TRBJ2-3; D is undetermined. Trimming pared 1 base from V and 0 bases from J, leaving 8 bases between. CDR1 and CDR2 from the germline V gene are SGHTA and FQGTGA. The CDR3 has 15 amino acids. This chain's CDR3 is CASSLNGLSTDTQYF. CDR3 DNA: TGTGCCAGCAGCTTAAATGGCTTGAGCACAGATACGCAGTATTTT.

This clone was seen just once. V and J are TRBV28 and TRBJ1-4, with TRBD1 matching 7 bases. Germline CDR1 MDHEN, CDR2 SYDVKM. The ends lost 6 bases at V and 0 bases at J; junction bases unmatched: 4. This CDR3 has 15 amino acids. For the CDR3, the DNA is TGTGCCAGCAGCGTCGGGACAGCAACTAATGAAAAACTGTTTTTT. Its protein product is CASSVGTATNEKLFF.

The table lists this clone with a few counts. The V gene is TRBV2, the J gene TRBJ1-5, with TRBD1 matching 8 bases. With 5 bases clipped from V and 7 bases from J, the junction kept 4 bases outside the gene matches. This CDR3 contains 13 residues. Germline-derived CDR1 and CDR2 are SNHLY and FYNNEI. CDR3 DNA sequence: TGTGCCAGCAGTTTCCAGGGGGCCCAGCCCCAGCATTTT. It specifies CASSFQGAQPQHF.

The chain carries TRBV19 and TRBJ1-2; D unresolved. CDR1 LNHDA and CDR2 SQIVND come from the germline V gene (reference sequence). The ends were cut back, 3 bases at V and 0 bases at J, with 11 bases in the middle. The CDR3 is made up of 15 amino acids. CDR3 sequence (DNA): TGTGCCAGTAGTATCACCCTCGGTACTAACTATGGCTACACCTTC. This translates into CASSITLGTNYGYTF. Complete variable domain (other parts from reference TRBV19 and TRBJ1-2): DGGITQSPKYLFRKEGQNVTLSCEQNLNHDAMYWYRQDPGQGLRLIYYSQIVNDFQKGDIAEGYSVSREKKESFPLTVTSAQKNPTAFYLCASSITLGTNYGYTFGSGTRLTVV.

The CDR3 loop reads CASSPRTRDEQYF. The CDR3 nucleotides are TGTGCCAGCAGTCCTAGGACTAGGGACGAGCAGTACTTC. This chain connects TRBV6-5 to TRBJ2-7, with TRBD2 identical over 7 bases. Looked up from germline, CDR1 is MNHEY and CDR2 is SVGAGI. The CDR3 spans 13 residues. Trimming at V came to 5 bases and at J to 5 bases, leaving 6 bases not matched to a gene.

V gene TRBV2 combines with J gene TRBJ1-3; 8 nucleotides match TRBD1. CDR3 length equals 13 residues. Germline CDR1 SNHLY, CDR2 FYNNEI. J lost 8 bases, V lost 11 bases, and 11 bases had no gene match. The CDR3 loop reads CAVETGAQYTIYF. The DNA for the CDR3 is TGTGCCGTAGAGACAGGGGCCCAGTACACCATATATTTT.

The V and J genes are TRBV6-2 or TRBV6-3 and TRBJ2-4; D not certain. V was cut by 0 bases and J by 6 bases, with 9 bases left in between. This CDR3 spans 14 amino acids. Germline CDR1 reads MNHEY; CDR2 reads SVGEGT. CDR3 nucleotide sequence: TGTGCCAGCAGTTACTCATGGTCAGTAAACATTCAGTACTTC. Its protein product is CASSYSWSVNIQYF.

The chain joins TRBV19 to TRBJ1-2, with D perhaps matching TRBD1 (6 bases). There are 15 residues in the CDR3. The V end was cut by 0 bases, the J end by 6 bases, with 14 bases between. CDR1 is LNHDA, CDR2 SQIVND, per germline (reference sequence). CDR3 DNA sequence: TGTGCCAGTAGTATAGATCAAGGGGGATTAAATGGCTACACCTTC. This gives the protein CASSIDQGGLNGYTF.

V and J are TRBV6-2 or TRBV6-3 and TRBJ2-7, with 11 bases matching TRBD1. This CDR3 region has 15 residues. The junction had 7 bases not matched to a gene; V was cut back by 6 bases and J by 3 bases. Germline V gene lookup returns CDR1 MNHEY and CDR2 SVGEGT. CDR3 sequence reads: CASSGTGTGGYEQYF. For the CDR3, the DNA is TGTGCCAGCAGCGGAACCGGGACAGGGGGCTACGAGCAGTACTTC.

This chain joins TRBV9 and TRBJ1-3; D call uncertain. Germline V gene sequence: CDR1 SGDLS, CDR2 YYNGEE. The V end was cut by 2 bases, the J end by 2 bases, with 8 bases between. There are 14 residues in the CDR3. CDR3 DNA sequence: TGTGCCAGCAGCGTTGTGGGCGCTGGAAACACCATATATTTT. Its translation: CASSVVGAGNTIYF.

This clone was seen repeatedly, ten times or more. V and J are TRBV7-9 and TRBJ2-7, with 8 positions matching TRBD1. The J segment lost 4 bases and the V segment lost 4 bases, leaving 15 bases of the junction unmatched. The CDR3 consists of 17 residues. The germline V gene has CDR1 SEHNR and CDR2 FQNEAQ (reference sequence). For the CDR3, the DNA is TGTGCCAGCAGCTCCACCCAAACCCGGGACAGGACTTACGAGCAGTACTTC. It specifies CASSSTQTRDRTYEQYF.

This clone showed up just once. The V call is TRBV7-3, the J call TRBJ2-5, with 9 bases matching TRBD2. The CDR3 spans 17 residues. Trimming removed 5 bases from V and 5 bases from J; junction bases left unmatched: 15. CDR1 and CDR2 from the germline V gene are SGHTA and FQGTGA. The CDR3 reads CASSPGVAGVGGETQYF. CDR3 coding DNA: TGTGCCAGCAGCCCGGGTGTAGCGGGAGTCGGTGGGGAGACCCAGTACTTC. Supplemented by reference TRBV7-3 and TRBJ2-5, the full variable domain reads GAGVSQTPSNKVTEKGKYVELRCDPISGHTALYWYRQSLGQGPEFLIYFQGTGAADDSGLPNDRFFAVRPEGSVSTLKIQRTERGDSAVYLCASSPGVAGVGGETQYFGPGTRLLVL.

V is TRBV7-9 and J is TRBJ2-3, with no clear D. V lost 5 bases and J 4 bases, leaving 10 bases between the germline ends. CDR3 length: 13 residues. Germline CDR1 reads SEHNR; CDR2 reads FQNEAQ (reference sequence). CDR3 protein: CASSEPQADTQYF. The CDR3 nucleotides are TGTGCCAGCAGCGAACCCCAGGCAGATACGCAGTATTTT.

The chain has TRBV19 and TRBJ2-1; D is undetermined. The germline CDR1 and CDR2 sequences are LNHDA and SQIVND (reference sequence). This CDR3 region has 13 residues. V was cut by 4 bases and J by 3 bases, with 7 bases left in between. The CDR3 region is CASSRANYNEQFF. DNA for the CDR3: TGTGCCAGTAGTAGGGCCAACTACAATGAGCAGTTCTTC. Drawing the rest from reference TRBV19 and TRBJ2-1, the complete variable domain is DGGITQSPKYLFRKEGQNVTLSCEQNLNHDAMYWYRQDPGQGLRLIYYSQIVNDFQKGDIAEGYSVSREKKESFPLTVTSAQKNPTAFYLCASSRANYNEQFFGPGTRLTVL.

This rearrangement joins TRBV7-9 to TRBJ1-2; 7 nucleotides match TRBD1. Germline assignment: CDR1 SEHNR and CDR2 FQNEAQ (reference sequence). With 5 bases clipped from V and 4 bases from J, the junction kept 10 bases outside the gene matches. The CDR3 is 15 amino acids. The DNA for the CDR3 is TGTGCCAGCAGCCCCAGAGGGGGCGCGGGCTATGGCTACACCTTC. This translates into CASSPRGGAGYGYTF.